These 6 T cell receptor beta chains came from one sample sequenced in a study of siplizumab effects on memory and regulatory T cells. Using immunoSEQ multiplex PCR, the repertoire was profiled, and TCRdb retains in-frame clones only, with some absent. The table includes around 100,000 clones, about 93% detected once. Sequenced sample: Tregs sorted from blood. The receptors shown here come from a human donor in good health.

The CDR3 coding sequence is TGTGCCAGTAGACCGACAGGGGGCGGAGAGACCCAGTACTTC. It encodes CASRPTGGGETQYF. The chain couples TRBV19 to TRBJ2-5, with 10 bases that match TRBD1. The V segment lost 6 bases and the J segment 4 bases; nucleotides outside the gene matches: 5. CDR1 is LNHDA and CDR2 is SQIVND in the germline V gene (reference sequence). CDR3 size: 14 residues.

V usage is TRBV7-2 and J usage is TRBJ2-3, with D possibly being TRBD2 (5 bases). The V end lost 5 bases, the J end lost 4 bases, and 10 bases lay between the germline ends. This CDR3 is built from 13 residues. Looked up from germline, CDR1 is SGHTA and CDR2 is FQGNSA. CDR3 nucleotides: TGTGCCAGCAGCGCCCCAGCGGCAGATACGCAGTATTTT. It codes for CASSAPAADTQYF.

This sequence joins TRBV5-1 and TRBJ2-1; a weak D match, TRBD2 (5 bases). This CDR3 has 14 amino acids. Germline V CDR1 and CDR2: SGHRS, YFSETQ. V was pared by 1 base and J by 4 bases, with 9 bases between. The CDR3 DNA reads TGCGCCAGCAGCTTGACCGGGGTTTACAATGAGCAGTTCTTC. Translating it yields CASSLTGVYNEQFF.

CDR3 loop: CASSLEDTQYF. CDR3 DNA sequence: TGTGCCAGCAGCTTGGAGGATACGCAGTATTTT. The V call is TRBV5-4, the J call TRBJ2-3, with no clear D. The germline gives CDR1 SGHNT, CDR2 YYREEE (reference sequence). The V gene lost 0 bases and the J gene lost 6 bases, with 2 bases spanning the gap. The CDR3 runs to 11 residues. The full variable domain, completed using reference TRBV5-4 and TRBJ2-3, is ETGVTQSPTHLIKTRGQQVTLRCSSQSGHNTVSWYQQALGQGPQFIFQYYREEENGRGNFPPRFSGLQFPNYSSELNVNALELDDSALYLCASSLEDTQYFGPGTRLTVL.

This chain joins TRBV10-2 and TRBJ1-5; D perhaps matches TRBD1 (6 bases). Per the germline V gene, CDR1 is WSHSY and CDR2 is SAAADI. Trimming removed 4 bases at V and 2 bases at J, with 9 bases between. This CDR3 is built from 14 residues. The CDR3 reads CASSVGGRNQPQHF. The CDR3, as DNA: TGCGCCAGCAGTGTAGGGGGACGCAATCAGCCCCAGCATTTT.

V is TRBV29-1 and J is TRBJ2-7, with D unclear. Trimming pared 2 bases from V and 0 bases from J, leaving 8 bases between. Germline V lookup: CDR1 SQVTM, CDR2 ANQGSEA. The CDR3 runs 13 residues. CDR3 region: CSVELGGSYEQYF. The CDR3 nucleotides are TGCAGCGTTGAATTGGGCGGCTCCTACGAGCAGTACTTC.